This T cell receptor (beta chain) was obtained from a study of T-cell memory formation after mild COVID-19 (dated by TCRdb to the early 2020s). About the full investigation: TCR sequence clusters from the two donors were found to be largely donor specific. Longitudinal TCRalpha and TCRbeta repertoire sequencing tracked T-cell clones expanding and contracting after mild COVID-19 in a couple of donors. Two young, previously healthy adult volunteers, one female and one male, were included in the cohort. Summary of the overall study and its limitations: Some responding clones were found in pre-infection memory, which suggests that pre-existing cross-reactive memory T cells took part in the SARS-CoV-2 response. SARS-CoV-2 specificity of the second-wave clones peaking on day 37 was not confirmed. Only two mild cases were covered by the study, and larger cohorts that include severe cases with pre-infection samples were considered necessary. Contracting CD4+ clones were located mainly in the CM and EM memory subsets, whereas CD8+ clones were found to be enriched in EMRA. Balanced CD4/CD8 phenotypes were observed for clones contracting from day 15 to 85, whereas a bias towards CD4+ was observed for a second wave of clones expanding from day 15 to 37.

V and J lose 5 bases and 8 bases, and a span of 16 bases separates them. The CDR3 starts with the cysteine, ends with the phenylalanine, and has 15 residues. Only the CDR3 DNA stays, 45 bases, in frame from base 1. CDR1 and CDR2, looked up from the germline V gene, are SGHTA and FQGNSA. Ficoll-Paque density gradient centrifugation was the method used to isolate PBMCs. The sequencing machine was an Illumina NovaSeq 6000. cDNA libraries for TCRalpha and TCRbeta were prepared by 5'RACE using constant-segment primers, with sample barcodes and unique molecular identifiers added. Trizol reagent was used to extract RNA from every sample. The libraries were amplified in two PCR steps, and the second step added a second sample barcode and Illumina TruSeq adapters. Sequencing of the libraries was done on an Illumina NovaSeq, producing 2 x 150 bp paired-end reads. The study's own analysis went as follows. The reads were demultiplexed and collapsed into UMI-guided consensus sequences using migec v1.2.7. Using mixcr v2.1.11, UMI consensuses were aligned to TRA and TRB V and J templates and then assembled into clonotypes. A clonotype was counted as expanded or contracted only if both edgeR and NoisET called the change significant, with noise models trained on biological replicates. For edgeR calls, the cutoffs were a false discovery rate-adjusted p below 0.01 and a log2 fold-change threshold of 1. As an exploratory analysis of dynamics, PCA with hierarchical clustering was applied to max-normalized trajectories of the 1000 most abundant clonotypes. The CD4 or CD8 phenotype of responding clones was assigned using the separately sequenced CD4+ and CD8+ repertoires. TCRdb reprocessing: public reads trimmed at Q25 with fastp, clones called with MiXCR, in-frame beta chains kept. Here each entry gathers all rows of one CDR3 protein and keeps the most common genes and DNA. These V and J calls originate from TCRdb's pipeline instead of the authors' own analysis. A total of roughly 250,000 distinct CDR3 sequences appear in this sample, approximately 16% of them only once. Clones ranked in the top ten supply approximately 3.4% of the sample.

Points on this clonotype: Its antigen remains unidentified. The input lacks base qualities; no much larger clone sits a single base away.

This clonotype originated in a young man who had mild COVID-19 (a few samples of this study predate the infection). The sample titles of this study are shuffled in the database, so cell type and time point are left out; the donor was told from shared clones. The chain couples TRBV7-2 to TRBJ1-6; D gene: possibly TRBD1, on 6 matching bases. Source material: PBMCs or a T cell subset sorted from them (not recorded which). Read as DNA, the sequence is TGTGCCAGCAGCCTGAACTTGGGGGGCCATTCACCCCTCCACTTT. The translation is CASSLNLGGHSPLHF.